This passage covers 3 T cell receptor beta chains from one sample sequenced in a study of control samples from healthy donors and cancer patients. Sequencing used immunoSEQ multiplex PCR; TCRdb keeps in-frame clones, though not all of them. The sample has just under 60,000 clones; roughly 90% are singletons. What was sequenced was PBMCs. Source of these receptors: a man aged 40-50 years with colorectal cancer.

The chain recombines TRBV30 with TRBJ2-3, with 13 bases matching TRBD2. The CDR3 is 15 amino acids. Germline trimming cut 2 bases from V and 7 bases from J; bases unmatched to any gene: 6. Germline values: CDR1 GTSNPN, CDR2 SVGIG (reference sequence). CDR3 sequence reads: CAWSSRTSGGYTQYF. CDR3 sequence (DNA): TGTGCCTGGAGTTCCCGGACTAGCGGGGGTTATACGCAGTATTTT.

This chain uses TRBV5-4 with TRBJ2-4; D is perhaps TRBD1 (6 bases). The V and J ends lost 4 bases and 6 bases respectively, with 17 bases between them. The CDR3 extends over 15 amino acids. Germline CDR1 and CDR2: SGHNT and YYREEE (reference sequence). CDR3 residues: CASSTGQTGGNIQYF. DNA of the CDR3: TGTGCCAGCAGCACAGGACAGACCGGAGGAAACATTCAGTACTTC.

This chain uses TRBV3-1 (or the pseudogene TRBV3-2) with TRBJ2-5; D not certain. The CDR3 length is 14 residues. The germline gives CDR1 LGHDT, CDR2 YNNKEL (reference sequence). The V and J ends lost 4 bases and 2 bases respectively, with 11 bases between them. CDR3 amino acids: CASSPPTRQETQYF. Here the CDR3 DNA reads TGTGCCAGCAGCCCACCGACACGACAAGAGACCCAGTACTTC.